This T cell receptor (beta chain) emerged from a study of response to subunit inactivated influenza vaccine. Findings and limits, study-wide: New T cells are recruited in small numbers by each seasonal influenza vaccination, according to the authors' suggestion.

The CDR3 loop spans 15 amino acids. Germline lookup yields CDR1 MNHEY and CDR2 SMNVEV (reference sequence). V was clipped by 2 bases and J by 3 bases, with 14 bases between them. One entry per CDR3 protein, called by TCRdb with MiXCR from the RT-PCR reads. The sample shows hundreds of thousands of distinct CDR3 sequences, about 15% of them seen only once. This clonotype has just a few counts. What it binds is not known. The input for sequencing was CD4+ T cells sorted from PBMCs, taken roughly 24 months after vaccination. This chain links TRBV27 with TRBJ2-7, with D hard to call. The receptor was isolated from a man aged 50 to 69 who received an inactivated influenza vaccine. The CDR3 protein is CASSLKDPRYYEQYF. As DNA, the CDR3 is TGTGCCAGCAGTTTAAAAGACCCCCGATACTACGAGCAGTACTTC.